The 25 T cell receptor beta chains reported below all come from one sample, sequenced in a study of cytomegalovirus exposure and HLA in healthy donors. Sequencing used immunoSEQ multiplex PCR; TCRdb keeps in-frame clones, though not all of them. The sample has approximately 180,000 clones, about 89% seen once; the top ten hold roughly 3%. Sequenced sample: PBMCs. The source of these receptors is a young man in good health and CMV-seropositive.

The chain links TRBV18 to TRBJ2-5; 7 bases map to TRBD1. The CDR3 has 14 amino acids. V was clipped by 1 base and J by 5 bases; unmatched bases: 4. In germline, CDR1 is KGHSH, CDR2 LQKENI. Here the CDR3 reads CASSPQGAGETQYF. In nucleotides, the CDR3 is TGTGCCAGCTCACCACAGGGGGCGGGTGAGACCCAGTACTTC.

The chain uses TRBV4-3 and TRBJ2-7; TRBD2 matches at 8 bases. Germline trimming cut 3 bases from V and 3 bases from J; bases unmatched to any gene: 10. Germline V lookup: CDR1 LGHNA, CDR2 YSLEER. The CDR3 length is 16 residues. The CDR3 protein is CASSQDLRGGNYEQYF. The CDR3 DNA reads as TGCGCCAGCAGCCAGGACCTTCGGGGGGGCAACTACGAGCAGTACTTC.

In this sample, this clone turned up once. V and J are TRBV6-1 and TRBJ2-7, with 7 bases matching TRBD2. V dropped 6 bases and J dropped 3; count of bases not matched to a gene: 2. The CDR3 extends over 12 amino acids. Per germline, CDR1 MNHNS and CDR2 SASEGT. CDR3 coding DNA: TGTGCCAGCAGGCGGGAGTTCTACGAGCAGTACTTC. Amino acids: CASRREFYEQYF.

The V gene is TRBV11-2, the J gene TRBJ2-7, with D tentatively TRBD1 (6 bases). V lost 1 base and J lost 3, with 7 bases in between. CDR1 is SGHAT, CDR2 FQNNGV, per germline. This CDR3 has 13 residues. Written as DNA, the CDR3 is TGTGCCAGCAGCTTAGCAGGGGACTACGAGCAGTACTTC. It encodes CASSLAGDYEQYF.

The V call is TRBV4-3, the J call TRBJ1-2, with TRBD1 as a possible D gene (5 bases). The CDR3 has 15 amino acids. Germline lookup yields CDR1 LGHNA and CDR2 YSLEER. V gave up 4 bases and J gave up 4 bases, with 16 bases separating them. CDR3 bases: TGCGCCAGCAGCCCCGGGGGGGGATTAAGCTATGGCTACACCTTC. Its protein is CASSPGGGLSYGYTF.

The J gene is TRBJ1-1, the V gene TRBV5-4; 7 bases line up with TRBD1. The V gene end was trimmed by 4 bases and the J gene end by 5 bases; junction bases not matched to a gene: 5. Germline loops: CDR1 SGHNT, CDR2 YYREEE (reference sequence). This CDR3 comprises 13 residues. The CDR3 spells CASSPRQGTEAFF. CDR3 DNA: TGTGCCAGCAGCCCGAGACAGGGAACTGAAGCTTTCTTT.

This clone was detected only a few times. This rearrangement joins TRBV7-9 to TRBJ2-1; D is possibly TRBD1 (5 bases). The V gene lost 8 bases and the J gene lost 7 bases, with 15 bases spanning the gap. Germline V gene sequence: CDR1 SEHNR, CDR2 FQNEAQ (reference sequence). CDR3 length equals 13 residues. CDR3 nucleotides: TGTGCCAGCGGCAGGGAATTGGATAATGAGCAGTTCTTC. Its protein product is CASGRELDNEQFF.

This chain links TRBV29-1 with TRBJ2-1, with 7 bases lining up with TRBD2. Trimming at V came to 3 bases and at J to 0 bases, leaving 8 bases not matched to a gene. Germline V gene lookup returns CDR1 SQVTM and CDR2 ANQGSEA. There are 16 residues in the CDR3. CDR3 protein: CSVEGPSGDSYNEQFF. The CDR3 coding sequence is TGCAGCGTTGAGGGGCCCAGCGGGGACTCCTACAATGAGCAGTTCTTC.

This clone was seen more than once but under ten times. The same CDR3 can be traced to other DNA sequences in this sample. V and J are TRBV9 and TRBJ2-7, with TRBD2 identical over 13 bases. Germline assignment: CDR1 SGDLS and CDR2 YYNGEE. The trim removed 3 bases at V and 4 bases at J, leaving 1 base unmatched. This CDR3 has 14 residues. CDR3 region: CASSGTSGSYEQYF. The CDR3, as DNA: TGTGCCAGCAGCGGGACTAGCGGGAGTTACGAGCAGTACTTC.

The chain carries TRBV2 and TRBJ2-7; 7 bases match TRBD1. Trimming took 4 bases from V and 3 from J; bases not matched to a gene: 6. The CDR3 spans 14 residues. Germline values: CDR1 SNHLY, CDR2 FYNNEI. As DNA, the CDR3 is TGTGCCAGCAGTGTAAGGGACAGCTTCTACGAGCAGTACTTC. It specifies CASSVRDSFYEQYF.

The chain combines TRBV28 with TRBJ2-7; TRBD1 might be the D (6 bases). The CDR3 spans 17 residues. V lost 5 bases, J lost 0 bases, and 20 bases lay in between. Germline-derived CDR1 and CDR2 are MDHEN and SYDVKM. The DNA of the CDR3 is TGTGCCAGCAGTCATTTCTTACGACAGGACTTCTCCTACGAGCAGTACTTC. Its protein is CASSHFLRQDFSYEQYF.

The chain joins TRBV7-3 to TRBJ1-1; the D gene is possibly TRBD1 (5 bases). Germline V CDR1 and CDR2: SGHTA, FQGTGA. Deletions cut 5 bases from V and 3 bases from J, with 10 bases between. The CDR3 sequence is 13 residues long. This CDR3 reads CASSRPGDTEAFF. Written as DNA, the CDR3 is TGTGCCAGCAGCCGACCGGGGGACACTGAAGCTTTCTTT.

In regard to this clone: One junction end does not reproduce the germline sequence, and a read error may be involved. The V call is TRBV7-2, the J call TRBJ2-7, with a tentative D call TRBD2 (7 bases). Germline CDR1 SGHTA, CDR2 FQGNSA. The CDR3 has 12 amino acids. The CDR3 bases are TGTGCCACCAAGGGGGTGGGAGGGCCCATAAACTTC. Translating gives CATKGVGGPINF. The full variable domain, with the rest looked up from reference TRBV7-2 and TRBJ2-7, is GAGVSQSPSNKVTEKGKDVELRCDPISGHTALYWYRQSLGQGLEFLIYFQGNSAPDKSGLPSDRFSAERTGGSVSTLTIQRTQQEDSAVYLCATKGVGGPINFGPGTRLTVT.

V gene TRBV7-2 combines with J gene TRBJ1-3; 7 bases map to TRBD1. The germline gives CDR1 SGHTA, CDR2 FQGNSA. Unmatched junction bases numbered 16, after V lost 7 bases and J lost 4 bases. The CDR3 contains 17 residues. The CDR3 here is CASTVQGVLGPGNTIYF. In DNA, the CDR3 is TGTGCCAGCACCGTTCAGGGGGTTCTAGGGCCCGGAAACACCATATATTTT.

The chain has TRBV28 and TRBJ2-5; TRBD1 agrees at 7 bases. Germline CDR1 is MDHEN and CDR2 is SYDVKM. The CDR3 length is 14 residues. Trimming cost V 5 bases and J 1 base; bases outside gene matches: 4. The CDR3 protein is CASSLGQAQETQYF. CDR3 nucleotides: TGTGCCAGCAGTCTTGGACAGGCCCAAGAGACCCAGTACTTC.

V usage is TRBV4-3 and J usage is TRBJ2-7; TRBD1 is a possible D gene (6 bases). The ends were cut back, 0 bases at V and 0 bases at J, with 12 bases in the middle. Germline CDR1 is LGHNA and CDR2 is YSLEER. The CDR3 runs 16 residues. CDR3 sequence (DNA): TGCGCCAGCAGCCAAGATCTGAGAGGGGGCTCCTACGAGCAGTACTTC. It yields the protein CASSQDLRGGSYEQYF.

V and J are TRBV15 and TRBJ2-2; tentative D call: TRBD2 (6 bases). Germline V gives CDR1 LNHNV, CDR2 YYDKDF (reference sequence). The length of the CDR3 is 14 residues. V was trimmed by 1 base and J by 7 bases, leaving 10 bases between them. CDR3 nucleotides: TGTGCCACCAGCAGAGTTCGAGCGGGCGGGGAGCTGTTTTTT. It codes for CATSRVRAGGELFF.

This clone came up a few times. The rearrangement links TRBV7-3 to TRBJ1-2, with D unclear. Germline V CDR1 and CDR2: SGHTA, FQGTGA. V lost 2 bases, J lost 8 bases, and 15 bases lay in between. CDR3 length equals 14 residues. The CDR3 coding sequence is TGTGCCAGCAGCTTAGCGGCGGGTACAGCCGGCTACACCTTC. Translating it yields CASSLAAGTAGYTF.

In this sample, this clone turned up once. The chain joins TRBV4-1 to TRBJ1-3; D might be TRBD1 (5 bases). CDR1 is MGHRA and CDR2 is YSYEKL in the germline V gene. Trimming shortened V by 4 bases and J by 5 bases, and 12 bases separated the two germline ends. This CDR3 spans 14 amino acids. This CDR3 is CASSLSTGRNTIYF. The CDR3 bases are TGCGCCAGCAGCCTATCTACAGGACGAAACACCATATATTTT.

CDR3 nucleotides: TGTGCCAGCAGTTTAGAGGGACAGGGGGCTTTCTACGAGCAGTACTTC. This translates into CASSLEGQGAFYEQYF. The V call is TRBV27, the J call TRBJ2-7; the match to TRBD1 covers 12 bases. The trim removed 2 bases at V and 3 bases at J, leaving 5 bases unmatched. Germline assignment: CDR1 MNHEY and CDR2 SMNVEV (reference sequence). The CDR3 totals 16 residues.

The chain uses TRBV2 and TRBJ2-7; 8 bases fit TRBD1. The CDR3 is 15 residues long. Trimming at V came to 4 bases and at J to 0 bases, leaving 5 bases not matched to a gene. CDR1 is SNHLY and CDR2 is FYNNEI in the germline V gene. The CDR3 loop is CASSVRDRSSYEQYF. The CDR3 DNA follows: TGTGCCAGCAGTGTCCGGGACAGGAGCTCCTACGAGCAGTACTTC.

The chain combines TRBV7-6 with TRBJ2-7; 10 nucleotides align to TRBD1. Germline V CDR1 and CDR2: SGHVS, FNYEAQ. J gave up 5 bases and V 3 bases, and 4 bases lay outside the gene matches. This CDR3 is built from 14 residues. CDR3 nucleotide sequence: TGTGCCAGCAGCTTTGGGACAGGGGATGACGAGCAGTACTTC. This sequence encodes CASSFGTGDDEQYF.

The rearrangement links TRBV30 to TRBJ2-1; 9 bases are a match to TRBD2. Trimming cost V 0 bases and J 4 bases; bases outside gene matches: 4. The CDR3 consists of 15 residues. The germline V gene has CDR1 GTSNPN and CDR2 SVGIG (reference sequence). CDR3 protein: CAWSVGAGGYNEQFF. CDR3 in DNA: TGTGCCTGGAGTGTCGGGGCGGGGGGGTACAATGAGCAGTTCTTC. Variable domain in full (rest from reference TRBV30 and TRBJ2-1): SQTIHQWPATLVQPVGSPLSLECTVEGTSNPNLYWYRQAAGRGLQLLFYSVGIGQISSEVPQNLSASRPQDRQFILSSKKLLLSDSGFYLCAWSVGAGGYNEQFFGPGTRLTVL.

This rearrangement joins TRBV18 to TRBJ1-5, with 7 positions matching TRBD1. The CDR3 runs 16 residues. Per the germline V gene, CDR1 is KGHSH and CDR2 is LQKENI. V was clipped by 0 bases and J by 3 bases; unmatched bases: 5. In DNA, the CDR3 is TGTGCCAGCTCACCACCTGGGACAGCCTTCAATCAGCCCCAGCATTTT. This codes for CASSPPGTAFNQPQHF.

Only one count was recorded for this clone. DNA of the CDR3: TGTGCCAGCAGCCAGACTAGCGGGAGCGGAGAGCAGTTCTTC. Translating it yields CASSQTSGSGEQFF. This rearrangement joins TRBV4-2 to TRBJ2-1, with 12 bases aligning to TRBD2. Germline CDR1 reads LGHNA; CDR2 reads YNFKEQ. After removal of 3 bases from V and 10 bases from J, the junction contained 4 bases not matched to a gene. The CDR3 sequence is 14 residues long.